This TCR beta chain originates from a study of early T cells in non-severe SARS-CoV-2 infection. Each CDR3 protein is one row after TCRdb ran MiXCR on the 5' RACE reads. The sample consists of tens of thousands of distinct CDR3 sequences, 12% of them appearing once. Trimming removed 4 bases from V and 3 bases from J, with 10 bases in between. Germline-derived CDR1 and CDR2 are MNHEY and SVGEGT. The CDR3 contains 13 residues. The clonotype originates from an adult who was a healthcare worker with PCR-confirmed SARS-CoV-2 infection or an uninfected control (not recorded which). The genes are TRBV6-2 or TRBV6-3 and TRBJ2-7; no reliable D call. Sample: whole blood. CDR3 sequence: CASSLGHNYEQYF. The CDR3, as DNA: TGTGCCAGCAGTTTGGGCCACAACTACGAGCAGTACTTC.